A selection of T cell receptor beta chains follows, all from one sample in a study of T cell clones after liver transplantation. Measured with immunoSEQ multiplex PCR; TCRdb has only the in-frame clones, and not every one. This table holds about 51,000 clones, roughly nine tenths found once. Sequencing was performed on CD8+ T cells from blood, taken 12 months after liver transplant. The receptor source for this set is a human patient who received a liver transplant. A subset of T cells may come from the graft donor. Both conserved end residues are part of each CDR3. The listing skips clone size in some rows; elsewhere it reads once, few, many or a size class.

v_gene	abundance	j_gene	CDR3aa
TRBV5-1	.	TRBJ2-2	CASSLTGGEDTGELFF
TRBV28	.	TRBJ2-1	CASNYRDNGSYNEQFF
TRBV9	.	TRBJ2-7	CASSQGSGWGSYEQYF
TRBV5-6	.	TRBJ1-3	CASSTRLQGAGNTIYF
TRBV11-2	.	TRBJ1-1	CASSLDLGAEAFF
TRBV6-5	once	TRBJ1-1	CASTGGYTEAFF
TRBV7-9	.	TRBJ1-1	CASSSGWRENTEAFF
TRBV11-2	.	TRBJ2-5	CASSLDLETQYF
TRBV9	.	TRBJ2-5	CASSVGGASHETQYF
TRBV7-6	.	TRBJ2-7	CASSLATRDTPYYEQYF
TRBV9	.	TRBJ2-7	CASSVSWGAYEQYF
TRBV27	.	TRBJ2-4	CASKGKKNIQYF
TRBV6-1	.	TRBJ1-2	CASSGETRADFNYGYTF